The 2 T cell receptor beta chains presented below share a single source sample, sequenced in a study of blood T cell repertoires in COVID-19. Assay used: immunoSEQ multiplex PCR; TCRdb lists only in-frame clones, some missing. Among some 150,000 clones, roughly nine tenths were seen once, and the ten largest hold less than 3.5%. The sample taken for sequencing was peripheral blood. Source of these receptors: a man in his sixties or seventies with acute or convalescent COVID-19.

The count of this clone is one. This sequence joins TRBV24-1 and TRBJ2-2; TRBD1 might be the D (5 bases). The germline V gene encodes CDR1 KGHDR and CDR2 SFDVKD. CDR3 length: 18 residues. V shed 5 bases and J shed 0 bases, with 18 bases lying between them. CDR3 sequence (DNA): TGTGCCACCAGTGGGCCTATACCTGACAGCACGAACACCGGGGAGCTGTTTTTT. This gives the protein CATSGPIPDSTNTGELFF.

The chain is built from TRBV5-4 and TRBJ2-3; a possible D gene is TRBD2 (6 bases). This CDR3 spans 17 amino acids. V gave up 0 bases and J gave up 0 bases, with 14 bases separating them. CDR1 SGHNT and CDR2 YYREEE come from the germline V gene (reference sequence). CDR3 sequence (DNA): TGTGCCAGCAGCTTGGCCTTGAGCGGGTCTAGCACAGATACGCAGTATTTT. Protein sequence: CASSLALSGSSTDTQYF.